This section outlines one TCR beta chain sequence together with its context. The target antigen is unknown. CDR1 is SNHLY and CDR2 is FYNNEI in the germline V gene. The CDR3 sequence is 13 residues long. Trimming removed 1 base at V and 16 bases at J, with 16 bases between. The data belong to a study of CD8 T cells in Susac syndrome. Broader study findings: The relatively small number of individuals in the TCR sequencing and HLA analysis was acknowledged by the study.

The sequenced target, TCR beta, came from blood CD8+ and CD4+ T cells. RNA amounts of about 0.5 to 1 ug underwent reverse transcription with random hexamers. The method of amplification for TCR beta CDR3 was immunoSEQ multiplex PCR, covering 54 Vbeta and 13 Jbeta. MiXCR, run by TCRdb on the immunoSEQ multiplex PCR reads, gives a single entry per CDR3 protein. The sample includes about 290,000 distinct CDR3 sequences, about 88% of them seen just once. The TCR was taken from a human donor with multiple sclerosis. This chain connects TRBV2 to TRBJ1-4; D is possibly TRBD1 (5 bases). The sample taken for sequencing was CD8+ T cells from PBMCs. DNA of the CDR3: TGTGCCAGCAGTGAAGTTGTGGAGACAGACGGGTTTTTT. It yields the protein CASSEVVETDGFF.